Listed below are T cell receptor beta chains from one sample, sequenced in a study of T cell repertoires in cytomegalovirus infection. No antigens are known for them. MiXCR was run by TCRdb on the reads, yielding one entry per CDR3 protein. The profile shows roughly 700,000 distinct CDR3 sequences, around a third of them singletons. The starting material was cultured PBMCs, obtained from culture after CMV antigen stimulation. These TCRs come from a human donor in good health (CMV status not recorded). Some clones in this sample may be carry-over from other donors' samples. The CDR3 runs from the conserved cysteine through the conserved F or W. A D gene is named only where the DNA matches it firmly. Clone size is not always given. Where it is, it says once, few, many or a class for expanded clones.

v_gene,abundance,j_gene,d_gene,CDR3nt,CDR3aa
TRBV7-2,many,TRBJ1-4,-,TGTGCCAGCAGCCCCAGGGGAACTAATGAAAAACTGTTTTTT,CASSPRGTNEKLFF
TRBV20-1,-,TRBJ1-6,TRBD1,TGCAGTGCCTCGACGGACAGGGATAATTCACCCCTCCACTTT,CSASTDRDNSPLHF
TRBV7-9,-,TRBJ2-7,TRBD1,TGTGCCAGCAGTCCCCAGGGACAGTCCTACGAGCAGTACTTC,CASSPQGQSYEQYF
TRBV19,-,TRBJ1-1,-,TGTGCCAGTAAGGCCACGGCGAACACTGAAGCTTTCTTT,CASKATANTEAFF
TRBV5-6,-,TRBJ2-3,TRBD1,TGTGCCAGCAGCGGGACAGGGTCGGATACGCAGTATTTT,CASSGTGSDTQYF
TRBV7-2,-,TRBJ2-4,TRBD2,TGTGCCAGCAGCTTATCGGGGGGGAAAAACATTCAGTACTTC,CASSLSGGKNIQYF
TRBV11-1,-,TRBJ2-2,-,TGTGCCAGCAGCCCACTAGTTTACGGGGAGCTGTTTTTT,CASSPLVYGELFF
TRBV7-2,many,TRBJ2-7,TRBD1,TGTGCCAGCAGGAGAGGACAGGGGGCTTACGAGCAGTACTTC,CASRRGQGAYEQYF
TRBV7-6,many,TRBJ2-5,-,TGTGCCAGCAGCTGGGGCGTGGAGGAGACCCAGTACTTC,CASSWGVEETQYF
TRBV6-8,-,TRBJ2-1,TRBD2,TGTGCCAACAAGCAAGGCGGGAGCCCGAATGAGCAGTTCTTC,CANKQGGSPNEQFF
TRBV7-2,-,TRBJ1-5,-,TGTGCCAGCAGCTTATCCATGGGGCGTCAGCCCCAGCATTTT,CASSLSMGRQPQHF
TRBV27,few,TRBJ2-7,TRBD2,TGTGCCAGCAGGGGAGGGGAATTGACGAACGAGCAGTACTTC,CASRGGELTNEQYF
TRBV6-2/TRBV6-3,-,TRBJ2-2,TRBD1,TGTGCCAGCAGTACCCCCGACAGGGGGACTGGGGAGCTGTTTTTT,CASSTPDRGTGELFF
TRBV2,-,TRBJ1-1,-,TGTGCCGGTCACAGGGAAGGGAACACTGAAGCTTTCTTT,CAGHREGNTEAFF
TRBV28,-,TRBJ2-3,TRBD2,TGTGCCAGCAGTGTGCCCTCGGGGGGGGACACAGATACGCAGTATTTT,CASSVPSGGDTDTQYF
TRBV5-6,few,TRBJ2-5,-,TGTGCCAGCAGCCAACCCGTGGGGGGCGGATTTCAGGAGACCCAGTACTTC,CASSQPVGGGFQETQYF
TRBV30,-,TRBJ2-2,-,TGTGGTCTCCTGCGGGAAACCACCGGGGAGCTGTTTTTT,CGLLRETTGELFF
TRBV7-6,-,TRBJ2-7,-,TGTGCCAGCAGCTTAGAAGTTCCCTACGAGCAGTACTTC,CASSLEVPYEQYF
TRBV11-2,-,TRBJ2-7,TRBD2,TGTGCCAGCAGCCCTCGGACTAGGCCGTACGAGCAGTACTTC,CASSPRTRPYEQYF
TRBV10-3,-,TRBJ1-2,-,TGTGCCATCAGTGCGGAGATGCGGGGCTACACCTTC,CAISAEMRGYTF
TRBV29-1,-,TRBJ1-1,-,TGCAGCGTTGAAGATCTTGGCGGAATGAACACTGAAGCTTTCTTT,CSVEDLGGMNTEAFF
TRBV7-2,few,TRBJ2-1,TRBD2,TGTGCCAGCAGCCTGGGACTAGCTCCCGATGAGCAGTTCTTC,CASSLGLAPDEQFF
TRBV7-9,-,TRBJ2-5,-,TGTGCCAACTCACCCATGCAATGGACCAAAGAGACCCAGTACTTC,CANSPMQWTKETQYF
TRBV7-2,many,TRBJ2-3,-,TGTGCCAGCAGCTCCGGACGGAGCACAGATACGCAGTATTTT,CASSSGRSTDTQYF
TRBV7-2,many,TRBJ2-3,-,TGTGCCGTCGGGGGCGGGGGCACAGATACGCAGTATTTT,CAVGGGGTDTQYF
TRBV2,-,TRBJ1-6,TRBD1,TGTGCCAGCAGTGAGGACAGGTTGGATTCACCCCTCCACTTT,CASSEDRLDSPLHF
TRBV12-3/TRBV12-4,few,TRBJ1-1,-,TGTGCCAGTCTTCGGGGGGCCATCAACACTGAAGCTTTCTTT,CASLRGAINTEAFF
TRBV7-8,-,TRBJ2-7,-,TGTGCCAGCAGCGGACCCCGGGACCAAAGCTCCTACGAGCGGTACTTC,CASSGPRDQSSYERYF
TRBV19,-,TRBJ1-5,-,TGTGCCAGTAGTAACGTTAATCAGCCCCAGCATTTT,CASSNVNQPQHF
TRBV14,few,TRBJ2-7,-,TGTGCCAGCAGCCAAGAGTTCGATGACAGGCTACCCTCCTACGAGCAGTACTTC,CASSQEFDDRLPSYEQYF
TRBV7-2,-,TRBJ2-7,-,TGTGCCAGCAGCTTAGTCGTCGGACCGAACTCCTACGAGCAGTACTTC,CASSLVVGPNSYEQYF
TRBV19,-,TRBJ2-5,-,TGTGCCAGTACCCTTGGCGGGGCTCAAGAGACCCAGTACTTC,CASTLGGAQETQYF
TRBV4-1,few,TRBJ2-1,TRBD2,TGCGCCAGCAGCCGCACTAAAACAGGGACTAGCGGGAGCGGTGAGCAGTTCTTC,CASSRTKTGTSGSGEQFF
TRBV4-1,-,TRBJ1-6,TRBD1,TGCGCCAGCAGCCATTTATCCCCCCAGACAGGGGCGCAGAATTCACCCCTCCACTTT,CASSHLSPQTGAQNSPLHF
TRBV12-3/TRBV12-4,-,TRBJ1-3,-,TGTGCCAGCAGTCTAAATGGTCCTGGAAACACCATATATTTT,CASSLNGPGNTIYF
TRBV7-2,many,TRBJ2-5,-,TGTGCCAGCAGCAGCTCAGAGACCCAGTACTTC,CASSSSETQYF
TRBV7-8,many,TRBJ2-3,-,TGTGCCAGCAGCTTAGTCGGTAGTGGAGCGGCAGATACGCAGTATTTT,CASSLVGSGAADTQYF